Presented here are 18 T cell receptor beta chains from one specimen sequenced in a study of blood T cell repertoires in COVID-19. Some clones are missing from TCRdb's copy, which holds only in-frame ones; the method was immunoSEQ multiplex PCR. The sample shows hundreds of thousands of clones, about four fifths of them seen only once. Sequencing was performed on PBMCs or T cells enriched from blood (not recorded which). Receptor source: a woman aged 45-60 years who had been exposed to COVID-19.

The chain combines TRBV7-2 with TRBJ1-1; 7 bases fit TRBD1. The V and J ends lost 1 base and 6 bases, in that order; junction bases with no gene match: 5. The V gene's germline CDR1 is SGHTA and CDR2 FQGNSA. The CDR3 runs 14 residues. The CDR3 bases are TGTGCCAGCAGCTTAGGGACAGGTTGGGCTGAAGCTTTCTTT. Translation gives CASSLGTGWAEAFF. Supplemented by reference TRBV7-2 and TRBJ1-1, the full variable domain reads GAGVSQSPSNKVTEKGKDVELRCDPISGHTALYWYRQSLGQGLEFLIYFQGNSAPDKSGLPSDRFSAERTGGSVSTLTIQRTQQEDSAVYLCASSLGTGWAEAFFGQGTRLTVV.

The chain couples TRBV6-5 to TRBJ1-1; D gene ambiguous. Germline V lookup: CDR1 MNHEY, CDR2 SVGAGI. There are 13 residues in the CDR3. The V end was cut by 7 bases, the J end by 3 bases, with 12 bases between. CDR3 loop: CASTAPRDTEAFF. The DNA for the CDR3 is TGTGCCAGCACGGCCCCGCGGGACACTGAAGCTTTCTTT.

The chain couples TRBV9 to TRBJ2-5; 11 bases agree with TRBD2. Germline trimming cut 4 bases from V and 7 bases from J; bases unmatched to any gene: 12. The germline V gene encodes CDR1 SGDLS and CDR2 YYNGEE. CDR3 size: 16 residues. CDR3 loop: CASSSRPLAGAGTQYF. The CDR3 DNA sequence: TGTGCCAGCAGCTCCCGACCACTAGCGGGGGCGGGGACCCAGTACTTC.

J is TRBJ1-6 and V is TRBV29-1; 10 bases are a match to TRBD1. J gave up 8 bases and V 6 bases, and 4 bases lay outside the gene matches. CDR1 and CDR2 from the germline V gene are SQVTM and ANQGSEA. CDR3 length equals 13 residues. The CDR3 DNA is TGCAGCGTCCGGACAGGGGGGGATTCACCCCTCCACTTT. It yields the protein CSVRTGGDSPLHF.

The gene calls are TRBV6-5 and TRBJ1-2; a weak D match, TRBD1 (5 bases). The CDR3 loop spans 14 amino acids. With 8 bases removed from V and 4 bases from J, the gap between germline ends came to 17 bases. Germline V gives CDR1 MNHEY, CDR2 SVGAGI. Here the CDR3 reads CASGERGMSYGYTF. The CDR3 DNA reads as TGTGCCAGCGGGGAAAGGGGAATGAGCTATGGCTACACCTTC.

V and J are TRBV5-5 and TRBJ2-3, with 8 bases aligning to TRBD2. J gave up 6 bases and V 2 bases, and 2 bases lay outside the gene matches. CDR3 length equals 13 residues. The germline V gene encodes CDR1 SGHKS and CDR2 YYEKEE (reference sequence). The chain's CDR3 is CASSFREGDTQYF. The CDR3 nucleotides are TGTGCCAGCAGCTTTCGGGAGGGGGATACGCAGTATTTT. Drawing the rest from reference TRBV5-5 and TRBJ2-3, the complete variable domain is DAGVTQSPTHLIKTRGQQVTLRCSPISGHKSVSWYQQVLGQGPQFIFQYYEKEERGRGNFPDRFSARQFPNYSSELNVNALLLGDSALYLCASSFREGDTQYFGPGTRLTVL.

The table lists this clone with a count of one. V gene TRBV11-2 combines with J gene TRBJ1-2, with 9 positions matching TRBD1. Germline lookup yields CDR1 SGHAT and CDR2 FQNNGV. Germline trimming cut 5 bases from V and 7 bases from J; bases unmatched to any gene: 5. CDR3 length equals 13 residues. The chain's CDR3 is CASSNRGQGGYTF. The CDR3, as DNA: TGTGCCAGCAGCAACAGGGGGCAGGGTGGCTACACCTTC.

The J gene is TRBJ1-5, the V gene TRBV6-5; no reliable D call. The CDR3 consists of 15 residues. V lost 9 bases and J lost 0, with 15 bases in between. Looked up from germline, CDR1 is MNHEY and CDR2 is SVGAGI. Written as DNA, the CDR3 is TGTGCCAGTACCATCGGAGGGCGTAGCAATCAGCCCCAGCATTTT. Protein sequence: CASTIGGRSNQPQHF.

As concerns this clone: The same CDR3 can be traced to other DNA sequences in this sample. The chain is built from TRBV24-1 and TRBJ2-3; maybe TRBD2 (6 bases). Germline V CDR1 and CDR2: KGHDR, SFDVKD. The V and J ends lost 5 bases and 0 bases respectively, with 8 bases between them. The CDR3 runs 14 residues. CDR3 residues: CATSGRGSTDTQYF. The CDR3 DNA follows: TGTGCCACCAGTGGGCGGGGAAGCACAGATACGCAGTATTTT.

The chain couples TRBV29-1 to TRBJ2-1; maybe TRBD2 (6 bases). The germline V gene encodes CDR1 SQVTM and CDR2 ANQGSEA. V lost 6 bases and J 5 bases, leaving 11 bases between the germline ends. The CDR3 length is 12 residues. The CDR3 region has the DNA TGCAGCGTCCTCGGGGGAGACAATGAGCAGTTCTTC. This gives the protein CSVLGGDNEQFF.

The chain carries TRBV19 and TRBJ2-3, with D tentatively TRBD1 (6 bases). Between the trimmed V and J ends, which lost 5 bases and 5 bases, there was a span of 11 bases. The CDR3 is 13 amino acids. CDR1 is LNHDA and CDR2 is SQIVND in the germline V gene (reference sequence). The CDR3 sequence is CASSAFRGDTQYF. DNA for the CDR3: TGTGCCAGTAGTGCCTTCAGGGGAGATACGCAGTATTTT.

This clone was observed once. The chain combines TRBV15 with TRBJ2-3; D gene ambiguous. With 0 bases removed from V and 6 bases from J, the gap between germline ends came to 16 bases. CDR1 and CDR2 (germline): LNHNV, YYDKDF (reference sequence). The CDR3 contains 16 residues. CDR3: CATSRDVAGSGDTQYF. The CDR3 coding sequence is TGTGCCACCAGCAGAGATGTGGCAGGATCAGGCGATACGCAGTATTTT.

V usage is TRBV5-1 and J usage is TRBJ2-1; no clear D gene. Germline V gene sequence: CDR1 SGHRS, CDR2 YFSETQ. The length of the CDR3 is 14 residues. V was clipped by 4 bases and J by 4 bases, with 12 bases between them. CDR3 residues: CASSPTDLYNEQFF. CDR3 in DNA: TGCGCCAGCAGCCCAACAGATCTGTACAATGAGCAGTTCTTC.

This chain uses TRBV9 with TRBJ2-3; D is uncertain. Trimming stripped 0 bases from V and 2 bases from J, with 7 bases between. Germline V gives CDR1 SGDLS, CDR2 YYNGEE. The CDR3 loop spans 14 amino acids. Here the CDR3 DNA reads TGTGCCAGCAGCGTAGACTGGTCCACAGATACGCAGTATTTT. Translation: CASSVDWSTDTQYF.

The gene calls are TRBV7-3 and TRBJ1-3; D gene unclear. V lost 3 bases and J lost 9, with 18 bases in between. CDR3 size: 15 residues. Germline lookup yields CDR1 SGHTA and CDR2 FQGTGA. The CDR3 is CASSFYSFQESTIYF. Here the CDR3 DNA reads TGTGCCAGCAGCTTCTACAGCTTTCAGGAAAGCACCATATATTTT.

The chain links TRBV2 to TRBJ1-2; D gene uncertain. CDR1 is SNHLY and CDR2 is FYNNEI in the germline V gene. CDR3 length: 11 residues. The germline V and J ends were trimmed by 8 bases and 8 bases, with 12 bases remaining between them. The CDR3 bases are TGTGCCAGCTCCCCGGGGAGGGGCTACACCTTC. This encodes CASSPGRGYTF.

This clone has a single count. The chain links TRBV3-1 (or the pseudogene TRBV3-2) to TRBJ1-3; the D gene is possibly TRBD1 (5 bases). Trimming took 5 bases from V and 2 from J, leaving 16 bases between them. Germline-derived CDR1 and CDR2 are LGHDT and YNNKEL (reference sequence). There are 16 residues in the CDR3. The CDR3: CASSTRTLPPGNTIYF. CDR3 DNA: TGTGCCAGCAGCACCCGGACACTACCGCCTGGAAACACCATATATTTT.

In DNA form, the CDR3 reads TGTGCCAGCAGCCCCGCGGCGCGCACTGAAGCTTTCTTT. It yields the protein CASSPAARTEAFF. The rearrangement uses TRBV6-5 and TRBJ1-1; D unclear. In germline, CDR1 is MNHEY, CDR2 SVGAGI. V gave up 6 bases and J gave up 4 bases, with 12 bases separating them. This CDR3 spans 13 amino acids.